Following are 20 T cell receptor beta chains from one sample sequenced in a study of OX40 agonist ivuxolimab in advanced cancers. Measured with immunoSEQ multiplex PCR; TCRdb has only the in-frame clones, and not every one. The sample carries roughly 42,000 clones, under 95% recorded once. This material consisted of CD4+ or CD8+ T cells sorted from blood, taken in a trial of the OX40 agonist ivuxolimab. All receptors derive from an adult with an advanced solid tumor such as melanoma, head and neck, liver or kidney cancer.

This clone was recorded only once. The chain recombines TRBV11-3 with TRBJ2-7; the D gene is possibly TRBD1 (6 bases). This CDR3 has 15 residues. The ends were cut back, 4 bases at V and 0 bases at J, with 13 bases in the middle. CDR1 and CDR2 (germline): SGHNT, YENEEA. The chain's CDR3 is CASSYGTGNSYEQYF. Written as DNA, the CDR3 is TGTGCCAGCAGCTACGGTACAGGGAACTCCTACGAGCAGTACTTC. Together with reference TRBV11-3 and TRBJ2-7, the CDR3 gives the full variable domain: EAGVVQSPRYKIIEKKQPVAFWCNPISGHNTLYWYLQNLGQGPELLIRYENEEAVDDSQLPKDRFSAERLKGVDSTLKIQPAELGDSAVYLCASSYGTGNSYEQYFGPGTRLTVT.

The chain links TRBV9 to TRBJ2-2; D might be TRBD2 (5 bases). The CDR3 has 15 amino acids. Trimming shortened V by 0 bases and J by 6 bases, and 12 bases separated the two germline ends. Germline V gene data show CDR1 as SGDLS and CDR2 as YYNGEE. CDR3 sequence: CASSVGGSGAGELFF. The CDR3 nucleotides are TGTGCCAGCAGCGTAGGAGGGAGTGGGGCCGGGGAGCTGTTTTTT.

The CDR3 DNA reads TGTGCCAGCAGCCTAACGGGAGGGTTGGGCACAGATACGCAGTATTTT. Amino acid sequence: CASSLTGGLGTDTQYF. This chain uses TRBV9 with TRBJ2-3, with 8 bases identical to TRBD2. CDR3 size: 16 residues. The germline V gene has CDR1 SGDLS and CDR2 YYNGEE. J lost 1 base, V lost 4 bases, and 8 bases had no gene match.

CDR3 DNA: TGTGCCAGCAGTTTATGGGGGCTTGGAAATGAGCAGTTCTTC. Protein sequence: CASSLWGLGNEQFF. This chain connects TRBV27 to TRBJ2-1, with D possibly TRBD1 on 6 matching bases. Germline CDR1 MNHEY, CDR2 SMNVEV (reference sequence). The CDR3 runs to 14 residues. Trimming removed 1 base at V and 7 bases at J, with 11 bases between.

Points on this clone: The junction shows a germline mismatch at one end, possibly a read error. The chain carries TRBV27 and TRBJ2-5; 11 bases map to TRBD2. Germline V gene data show CDR1 as MNHEY and CDR2 as SMNVEV (reference sequence). This CDR3 is built from 16 residues. The CDR3, as DNA: TGTGCCAGCAGTTCCCGACTAGCGGGATTGAGAGAGACCCGGTACTTC. This encodes CASSSRLAGLRETRYF.

The chain employs TRBV29-1 and TRBJ2-7; the match to TRBD2 covers 9 bases. The CDR3 is made up of 16 amino acids. Germline V lookup: CDR1 SQVTM, CDR2 ANQGSEA. V gave up 6 bases and J gave up 2 bases; unmatched junction bases: 14. The CDR3 protein is CSVGHLAGLSPYEQYF. CDR3 in DNA: TGCAGCGTGGGACACCTAGCGGGATTAAGTCCCTACGAGCAGTACTTC.

This sequence joins TRBV7-9 and TRBJ2-2; the D gene is possibly TRBD2 (6 bases). V shed 5 bases and J shed 2 bases, with 18 bases lying between them. Germline CDR1 is SEHNR and CDR2 is FQNEAQ (reference sequence). The CDR3 contains 17 residues. The CDR3 DNA reads TGTGCCAGCAGCCCCCCTCCATACGGGAGTAACACCGGGGAGCTGTTTTTT. It translates to CASSPPPYGSNTGELFF.

In nucleotides, the CDR3 is TGTGCCAGCTTGGGACAGAGCTCCTACGAGCAGTACTTC. Translation: CASLGQSSYEQYF. The genes are TRBV18 and TRBJ2-7, with TRBD1 matching 7 bases. The CDR3 contains 13 residues. Germline loops: CDR1 KGHSH, CDR2 LQKENI. V was clipped by 7 bases and J by 0 bases; unmatched bases: 3.

V gene TRBV10-2 combines with J gene TRBJ1-1, with 7 bases identical to TRBD1. Germline loops: CDR1 WSHSY, CDR2 SAAADI. Trimming cost V 8 bases and J 7 bases; bases outside gene matches: 4. The CDR3 spans 11 residues. CDR3 nucleotides: TGCGCCAGCGGGACAGCTATTGAAGCTTTCTTT. Amino acid sequence: CASGTAIEAFF.

DNA for the CDR3: TGTGCCAGCAGCCGAGGGGGCTGGACTGAAGCTTTCTTT. It codes for CASSRGGWTEAFF. The chain links TRBV5-3 to TRBJ1-1; 7 bases are shared with TRBD1. TRBV5-3 falls under the ORF class, with uncertain function. Trimming took 8 bases from V and 5 from J; bases not matched to a gene: 9. The CDR3 extends over 13 amino acids.

The chain carries TRBV15 and TRBJ2-3; 7 positions agree with TRBD2. Trimming removed 0 bases from V and 6 bases from J; junction bases left unmatched: 9. Germline CDR1 is LNHNV and CDR2 is YYDKDF (reference sequence). CDR3 size: 16 residues. The CDR3, as DNA: TGTGCCACCAGCAGAGATGAGTGGGAGGGCCCTGATACGCAGTATTTT. Translation: CATSRDEWEGPDTQYF. The complete variable domain, with remaining parts taken from reference TRBV15 and TRBJ2-3, reads DAMVIQNPRYQVTQFGKPVTLSCSQTLNHNVMYWYQQKSSQAPKLLFHYYDKDFNNEADTPDNFQSRRPNTSFCFLDIRSPGLGDTAMYLCATSRDEWEGPDTQYFGPGTRLTVL.

The rearrangement joins TRBV20-1 to TRBJ2-7, with D uncertain. The CDR3 is 11 residues long. Germline values: CDR1 DFQATT, CDR2 SNEGSKA (reference sequence). V lost 0 bases to trimming and J lost 4 bases, with 4 bases between them. CDR3 bases: TGCAGTGCTAGAGATACTTACGAGCAGTACTTC. It specifies CSARDTYEQYF.

The rearrangement uses TRBV19 and TRBJ2-1; no definite D call. V was shortened by 0 bases and J by 4 bases, with 7 bases between the two germline ends. The CDR3 contains 14 residues. Germline V CDR1 and CDR2: LNHDA, SQIVND (reference sequence). The CDR3 is CASSIDHNYNEQFF. DNA for the CDR3: TGTGCCAGTAGTATAGACCACAATTACAATGAGCAGTTCTTC.

The V and J genes are TRBV28 and TRBJ2-3, with D unclear. Trimming cost V 3 bases and J 4 bases, with 14 bases left between them. This CDR3 has 15 amino acids. Germline lookup yields CDR1 MDHEN and CDR2 SYDVKM. Here the CDR3 DNA reads TGTGCCAGCAGTTTGTCACAAGGGTTTTCAGATACGCAGTATTTT. This translates into CASSLSQGFSDTQYF.

The CDR3 spells CASSLELAGGESSTDTQYF. The CDR3 region has the DNA TGTGCCAGCAGCTTGGAGCTAGCGGGAGGGGAATCTAGCACAGATACGCAGTATTTT. The chain carries TRBV5-8 and TRBJ2-3; 12 nucleotides agree with TRBD2. With 0 bases clipped from V and 0 bases from J, the junction kept 8 bases outside the gene matches. Germline CDR1 reads SGHTS; CDR2 reads YDEGEE. This CDR3 contains 19 residues.

Here the CDR3 reads CASSTGLAEYNEQFF. The CDR3 coding sequence is TGTGCCAGCAGCACCGGACTAGCGGAGTACAATGAGCAGTTCTTC. This chain links TRBV7-3 with TRBJ2-1, with 10 bases matching TRBD2. The CDR3 length is 15 residues. V gave up 5 bases and J gave up 4 bases; unmatched junction bases: 5. Germline lookup yields CDR1 SGHTA and CDR2 FQGTGA. The whole variable domain, remainder taken from reference TRBV7-3 and TRBJ2-1, is GAGVSQTPSNKVTEKGKYVELRCDPISGHTALYWYRQSLGQGPEFLIYFQGTGAADDSGLPNDRFFAVRPEGSVSTLKIQRTERGDSAVYLCASSTGLAEYNEQFFGPGTRLTVL.

This rearrangement joins TRBV27 to TRBJ2-7, with 7 bases fitting TRBD2. There are 15 residues in the CDR3. The ends lost 0 bases at V and 5 bases at J; junction bases unmatched: 7. CDR1 is MNHEY and CDR2 is SMNVEV in the germline V gene (reference sequence). CDR3 sequence: CASSLSGGSGDEQYF. The DNA for the CDR3 is TGTGCCAGCAGTTTATCGGGAGGGAGCGGGGACGAGCAGTACTTC.

On this clone: One end of the junction varies from germline; a read error may be responsible. The chain has TRBV14 and TRBJ2-7; D possibly matches TRBD1 or TRBD2 (5 bases each). Germline V gene data show CDR1 as SGHDN and CDR2 as FVKESK. The CDR3 contains 17 residues. For the CDR3, the DNA is TGTGCCAGCAGCCAAGAAGGGGTCTCCGGGACGCCATACGAGCGGTACTTC. Translation gives CASSQEGVSGTPYERYF.

V is TRBV6-1 and J is TRBJ2-5; the D is unclear. TRBJ2-7 explains the end of the DNA better; the J call may be wrong. CDR1 is MNHNS, CDR2 SASEGT, per germline. This CDR3 region has 13 residues. The CDR3 spells CASSESAPYEQYF. As DNA, the CDR3 is TGTGCCAGCAGTGAGTCGGCCCCCTACGAGCAGTACTTC.

The rearrangement links TRBV29-1 to TRBJ2-2, with TRBD1 identical over 11 bases. Germline CDR1 and CDR2: SQVTM and ANQGSEA. V was pared by 3 bases and J by 6 bases, with 0 bases of the junction left unmatched. CDR3 length: 13 residues. This CDR3 reads CSVEDRGPGELFF. The CDR3 bases are TGCAGCGTTGAGGACAGGGGGCCCGGGGAGCTGTTTTTT.